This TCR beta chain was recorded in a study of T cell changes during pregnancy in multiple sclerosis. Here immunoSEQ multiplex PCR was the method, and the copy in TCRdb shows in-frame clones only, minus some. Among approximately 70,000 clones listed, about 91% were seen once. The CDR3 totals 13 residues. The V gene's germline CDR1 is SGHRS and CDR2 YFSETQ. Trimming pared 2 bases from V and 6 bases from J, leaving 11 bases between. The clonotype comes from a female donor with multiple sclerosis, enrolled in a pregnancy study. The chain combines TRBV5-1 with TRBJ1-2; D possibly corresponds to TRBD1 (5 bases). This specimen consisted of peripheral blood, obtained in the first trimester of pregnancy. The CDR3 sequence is CASSFGREDGYTF. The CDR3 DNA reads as TGCGCCAGCAGCTTTGGCAGGGAGGATGGCTACACCTTC.